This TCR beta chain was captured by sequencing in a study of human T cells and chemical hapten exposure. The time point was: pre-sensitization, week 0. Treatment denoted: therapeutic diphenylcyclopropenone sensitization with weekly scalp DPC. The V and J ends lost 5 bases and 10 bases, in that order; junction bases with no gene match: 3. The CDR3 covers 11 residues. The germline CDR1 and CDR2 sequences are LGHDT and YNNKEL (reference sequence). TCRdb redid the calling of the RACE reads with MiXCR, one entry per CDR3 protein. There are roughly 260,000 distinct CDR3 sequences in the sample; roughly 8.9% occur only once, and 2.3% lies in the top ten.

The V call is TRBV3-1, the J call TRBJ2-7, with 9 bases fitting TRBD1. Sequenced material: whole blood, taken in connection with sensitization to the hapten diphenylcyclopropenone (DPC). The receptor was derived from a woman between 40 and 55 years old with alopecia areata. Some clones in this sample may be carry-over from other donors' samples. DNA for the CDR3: TGTGCCAGCAGCAACAGGGGGCAACAGTACTTC. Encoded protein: CASSNRGQQYF.